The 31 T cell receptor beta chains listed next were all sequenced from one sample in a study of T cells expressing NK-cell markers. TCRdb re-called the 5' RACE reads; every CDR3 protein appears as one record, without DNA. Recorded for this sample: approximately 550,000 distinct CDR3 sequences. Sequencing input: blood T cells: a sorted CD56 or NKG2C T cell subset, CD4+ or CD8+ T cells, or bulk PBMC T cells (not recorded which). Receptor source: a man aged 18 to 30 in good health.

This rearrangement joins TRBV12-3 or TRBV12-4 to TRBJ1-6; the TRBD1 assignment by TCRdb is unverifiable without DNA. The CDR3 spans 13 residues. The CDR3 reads CASRGVWDSPLHF.

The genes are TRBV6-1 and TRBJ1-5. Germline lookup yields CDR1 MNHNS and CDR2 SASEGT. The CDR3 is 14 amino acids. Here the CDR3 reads CATTPYSGNQPQHF.

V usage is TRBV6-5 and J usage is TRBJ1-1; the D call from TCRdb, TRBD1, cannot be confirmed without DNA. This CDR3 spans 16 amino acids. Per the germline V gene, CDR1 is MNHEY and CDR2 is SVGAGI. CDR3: CASSYLLGPPMTEAFF.

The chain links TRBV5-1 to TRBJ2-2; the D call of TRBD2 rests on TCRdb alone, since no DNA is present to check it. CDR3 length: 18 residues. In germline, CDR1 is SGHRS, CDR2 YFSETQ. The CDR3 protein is CASSQGLAGAPGTGELFF.

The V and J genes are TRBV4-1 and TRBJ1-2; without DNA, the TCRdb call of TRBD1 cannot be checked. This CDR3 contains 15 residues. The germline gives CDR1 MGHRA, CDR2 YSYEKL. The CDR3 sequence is CASSHIGQGNYGYTF.

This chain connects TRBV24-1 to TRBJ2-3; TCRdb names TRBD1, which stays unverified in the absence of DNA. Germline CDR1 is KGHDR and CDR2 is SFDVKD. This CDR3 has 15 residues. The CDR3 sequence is CATSTGRRVTDTQYF.

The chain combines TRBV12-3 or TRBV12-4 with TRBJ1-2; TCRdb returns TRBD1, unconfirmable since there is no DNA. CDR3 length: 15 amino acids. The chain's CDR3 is CASSSGQGAAYGYTF.

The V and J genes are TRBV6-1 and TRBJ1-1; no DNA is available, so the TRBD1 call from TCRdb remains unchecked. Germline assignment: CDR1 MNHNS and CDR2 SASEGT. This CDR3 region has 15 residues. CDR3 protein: CASGEGAEIFAEAFF.

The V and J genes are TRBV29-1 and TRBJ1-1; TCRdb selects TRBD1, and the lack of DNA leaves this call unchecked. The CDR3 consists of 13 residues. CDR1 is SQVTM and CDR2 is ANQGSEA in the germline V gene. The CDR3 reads CSAKPLGHIEAFF. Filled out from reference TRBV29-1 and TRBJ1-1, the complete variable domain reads SAVISQKPSRDICQRGTSLTIQCQVDSQVTMMFWYRQQPGQSLTLIATANQGSEATYESGFVIDKFPISRPNLTFSTLTVSNMSPEDSSIYLCSAKPLGHIEAFFGQGTRLTVV.

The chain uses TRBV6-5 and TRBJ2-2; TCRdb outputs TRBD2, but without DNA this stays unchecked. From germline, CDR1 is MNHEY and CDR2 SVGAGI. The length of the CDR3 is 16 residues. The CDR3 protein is CASSYPSGRGTGELFF.

This CDR3 is CASSLNPGRVNTEAFF. This sequence joins TRBV7-2 and TRBJ1-1; the D call of TRBD1 rests on TCRdb alone, since no DNA is present to check it. CDR3 length: 16 residues. Germline V gives CDR1 SGHTA, CDR2 FQGNSA.

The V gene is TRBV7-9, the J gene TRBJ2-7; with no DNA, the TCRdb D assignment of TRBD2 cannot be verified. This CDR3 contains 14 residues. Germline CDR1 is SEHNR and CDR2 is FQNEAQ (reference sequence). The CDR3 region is CASSLPRLAHEQYF.

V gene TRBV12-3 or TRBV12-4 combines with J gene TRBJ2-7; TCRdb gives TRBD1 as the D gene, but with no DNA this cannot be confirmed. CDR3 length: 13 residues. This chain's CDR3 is CASKWDGGNEQYF.

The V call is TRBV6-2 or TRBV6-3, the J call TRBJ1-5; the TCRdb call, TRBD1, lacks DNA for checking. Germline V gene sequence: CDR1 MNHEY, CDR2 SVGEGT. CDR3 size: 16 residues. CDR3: CASRPFRGATTQPQHF.

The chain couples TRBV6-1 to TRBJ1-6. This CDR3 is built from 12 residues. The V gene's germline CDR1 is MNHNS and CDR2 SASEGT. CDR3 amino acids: CASSGQGSPLHF.

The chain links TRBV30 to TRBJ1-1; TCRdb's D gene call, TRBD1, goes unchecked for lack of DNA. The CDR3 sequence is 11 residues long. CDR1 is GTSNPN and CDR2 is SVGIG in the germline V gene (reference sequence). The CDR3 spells CAWSVGAEAFF.

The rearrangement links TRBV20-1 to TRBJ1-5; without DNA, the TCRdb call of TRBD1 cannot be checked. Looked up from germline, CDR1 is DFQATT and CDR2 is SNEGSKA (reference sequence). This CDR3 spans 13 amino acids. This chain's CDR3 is CSARPRGVQPQHF.

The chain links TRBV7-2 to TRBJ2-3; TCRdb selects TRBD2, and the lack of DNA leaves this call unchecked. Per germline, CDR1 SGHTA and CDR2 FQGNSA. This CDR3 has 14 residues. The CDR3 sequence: CASSRSGTTDTQYF.

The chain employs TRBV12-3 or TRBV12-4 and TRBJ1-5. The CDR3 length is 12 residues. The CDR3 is CASSRSNQPQHF.

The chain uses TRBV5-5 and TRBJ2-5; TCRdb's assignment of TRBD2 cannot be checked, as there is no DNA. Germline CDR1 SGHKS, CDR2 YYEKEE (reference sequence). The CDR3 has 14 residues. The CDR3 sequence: CASSPEGLQETQYF. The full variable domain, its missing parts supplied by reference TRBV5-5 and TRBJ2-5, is DAGVTQSPTHLIKTRGQQVTLRCSPISGHKSVSWYQQVLGQGPQFIFQYYEKEERGRGNFPDRFSARQFPNYSSELNVNALLLGDSALYLCASSPEGLQETQYFGPGTRLLVL.

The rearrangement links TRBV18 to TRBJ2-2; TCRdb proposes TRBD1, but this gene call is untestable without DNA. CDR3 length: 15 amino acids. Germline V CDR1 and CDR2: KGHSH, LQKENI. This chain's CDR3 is CASSQGAEDTGELFF.

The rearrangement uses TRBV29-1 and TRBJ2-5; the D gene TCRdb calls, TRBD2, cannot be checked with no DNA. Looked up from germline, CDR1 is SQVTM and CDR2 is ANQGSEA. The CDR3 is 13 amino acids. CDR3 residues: CSALIGSAETQYF.

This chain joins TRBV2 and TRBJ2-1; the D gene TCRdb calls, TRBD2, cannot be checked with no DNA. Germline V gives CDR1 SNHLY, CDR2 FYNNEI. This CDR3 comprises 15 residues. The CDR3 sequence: CASRRLAGGFDEQFF.

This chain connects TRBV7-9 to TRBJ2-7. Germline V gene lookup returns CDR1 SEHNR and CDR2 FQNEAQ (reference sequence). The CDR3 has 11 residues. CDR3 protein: CASSSLGEQYF.

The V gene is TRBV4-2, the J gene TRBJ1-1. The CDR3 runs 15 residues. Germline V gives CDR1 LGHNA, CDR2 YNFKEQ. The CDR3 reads CASSQATQRYTEAFF.

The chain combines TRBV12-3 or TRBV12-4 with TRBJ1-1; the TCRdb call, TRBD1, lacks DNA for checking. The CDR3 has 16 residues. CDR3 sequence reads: CASSLWRFQGNTEAFF.

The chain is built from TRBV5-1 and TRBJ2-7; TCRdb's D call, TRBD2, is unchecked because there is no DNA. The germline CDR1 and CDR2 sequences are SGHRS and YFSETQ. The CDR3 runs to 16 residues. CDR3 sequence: CASSYGTSGTNYEQYF.

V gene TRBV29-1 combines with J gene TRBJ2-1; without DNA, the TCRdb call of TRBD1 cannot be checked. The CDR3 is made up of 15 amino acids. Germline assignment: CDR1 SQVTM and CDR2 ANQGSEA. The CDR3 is CSVEDRGHAYNEQFF.

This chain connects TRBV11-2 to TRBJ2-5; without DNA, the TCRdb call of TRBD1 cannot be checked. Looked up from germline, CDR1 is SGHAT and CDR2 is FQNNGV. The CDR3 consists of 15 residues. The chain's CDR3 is CASSQTGSMAETQYF.

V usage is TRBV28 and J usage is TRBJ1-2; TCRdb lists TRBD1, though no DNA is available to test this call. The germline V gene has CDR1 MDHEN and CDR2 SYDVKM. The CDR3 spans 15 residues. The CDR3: CASSLSGPENYGYTF.

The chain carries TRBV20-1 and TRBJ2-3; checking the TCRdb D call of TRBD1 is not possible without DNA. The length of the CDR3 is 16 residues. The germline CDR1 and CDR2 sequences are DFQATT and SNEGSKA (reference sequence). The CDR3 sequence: CSAVAGQVASTDTQYF.